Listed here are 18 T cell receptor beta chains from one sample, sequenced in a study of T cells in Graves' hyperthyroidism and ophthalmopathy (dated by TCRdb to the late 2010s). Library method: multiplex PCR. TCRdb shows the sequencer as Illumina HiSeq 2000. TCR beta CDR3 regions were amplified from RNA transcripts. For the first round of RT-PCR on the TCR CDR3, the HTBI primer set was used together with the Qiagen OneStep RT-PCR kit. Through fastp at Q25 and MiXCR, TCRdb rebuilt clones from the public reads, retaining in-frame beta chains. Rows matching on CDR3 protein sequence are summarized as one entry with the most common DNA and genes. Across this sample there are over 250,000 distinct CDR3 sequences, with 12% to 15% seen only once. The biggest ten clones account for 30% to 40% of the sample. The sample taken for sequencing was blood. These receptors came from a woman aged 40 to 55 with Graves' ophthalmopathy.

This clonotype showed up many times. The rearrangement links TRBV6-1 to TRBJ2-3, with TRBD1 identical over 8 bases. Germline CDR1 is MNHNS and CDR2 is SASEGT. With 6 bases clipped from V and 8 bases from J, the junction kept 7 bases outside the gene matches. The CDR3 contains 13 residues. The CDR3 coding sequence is TGTGCCAGCAGCCCAGGGGGCCGGGGTACGCAGTATTTT. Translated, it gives CASSPGGRGTQYF.

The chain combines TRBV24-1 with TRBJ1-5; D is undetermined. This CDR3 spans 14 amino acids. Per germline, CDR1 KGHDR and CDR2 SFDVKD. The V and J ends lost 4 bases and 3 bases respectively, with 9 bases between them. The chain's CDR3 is CATSESGLNQPQHF. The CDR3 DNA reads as TGTGCCACCAGTGAATCTGGGCTCAATCAGCCCCAGCATTTT.

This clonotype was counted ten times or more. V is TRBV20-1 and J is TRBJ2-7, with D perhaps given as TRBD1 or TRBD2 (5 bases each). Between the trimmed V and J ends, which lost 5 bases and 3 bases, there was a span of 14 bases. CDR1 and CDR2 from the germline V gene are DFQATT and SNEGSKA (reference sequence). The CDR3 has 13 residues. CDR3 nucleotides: TGCAGTGCTTCCCTCCGGGGCTTCTACGAGCAGTACTTC. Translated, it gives CSASLRGFYEQYF.

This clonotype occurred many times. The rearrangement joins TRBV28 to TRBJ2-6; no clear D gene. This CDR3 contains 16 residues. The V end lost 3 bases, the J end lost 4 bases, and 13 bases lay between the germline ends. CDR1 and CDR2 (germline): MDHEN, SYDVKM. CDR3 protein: CASSLSGGVGANVLTF. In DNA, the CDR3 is TGTGCCAGCAGTTTGTCCGGTGGAGTGGGGGCCAACGTCCTGACTTTC.

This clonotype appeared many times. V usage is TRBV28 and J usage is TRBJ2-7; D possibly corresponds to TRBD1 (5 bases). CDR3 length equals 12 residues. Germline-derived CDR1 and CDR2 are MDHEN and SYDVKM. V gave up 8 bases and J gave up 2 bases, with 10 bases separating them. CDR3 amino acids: CASEKGAYEQYF. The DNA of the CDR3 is TGTGCCAGCGAGAAAGGGGCCTACGAGCAGTACTTC.

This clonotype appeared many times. The CDR3 sequence: CASRDEWGGETQYF. CDR3 in DNA: TGTGCCAGCAGAGACGAATGGGGAGGAGAGACCCAGTACTTC. The J gene is TRBJ2-5, the V gene TRBV6-1, with TRBD2 as a possible D gene (6 bases). CDR1 and CDR2 (germline): MNHNS, SASEGT. V lost 6 bases and J lost 4, with 15 bases in between. CDR3 length: 14 amino acids.

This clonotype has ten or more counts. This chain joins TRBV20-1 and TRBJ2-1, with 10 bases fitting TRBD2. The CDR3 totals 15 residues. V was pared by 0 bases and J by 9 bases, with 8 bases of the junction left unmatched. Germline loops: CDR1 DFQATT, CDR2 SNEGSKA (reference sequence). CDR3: CSARDPAGGLGEQFF. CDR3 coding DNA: TGCAGTGCTAGAGATCCAGCGGGAGGGCTTGGTGAGCAGTTCTTC.

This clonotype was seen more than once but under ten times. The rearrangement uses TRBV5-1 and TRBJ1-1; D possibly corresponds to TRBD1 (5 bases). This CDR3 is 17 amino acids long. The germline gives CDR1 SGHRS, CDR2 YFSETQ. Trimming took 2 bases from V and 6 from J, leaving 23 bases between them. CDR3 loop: CASSFNGPRESFSEAFF. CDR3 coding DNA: TGCGCCAGCAGCTTCAATGGCCCCAGGGAAAGTTTCTCTGAAGCTTTCTTT.

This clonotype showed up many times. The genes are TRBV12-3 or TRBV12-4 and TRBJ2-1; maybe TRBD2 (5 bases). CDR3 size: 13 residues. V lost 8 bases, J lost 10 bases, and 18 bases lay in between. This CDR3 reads CASSPEASLEQFF. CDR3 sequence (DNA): TGTGCCAGCTCCCCTGAGGCTAGCTTGGAGCAGTTCTTC.

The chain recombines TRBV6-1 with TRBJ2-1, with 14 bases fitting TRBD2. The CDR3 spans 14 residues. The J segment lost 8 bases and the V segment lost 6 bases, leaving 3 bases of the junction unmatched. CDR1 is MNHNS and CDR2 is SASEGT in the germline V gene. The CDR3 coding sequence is TGTGCCAGCAGAGGACTAGCGGGAGGCGATGAGCAGTTCTTC. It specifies CASRGLAGGDEQFF.

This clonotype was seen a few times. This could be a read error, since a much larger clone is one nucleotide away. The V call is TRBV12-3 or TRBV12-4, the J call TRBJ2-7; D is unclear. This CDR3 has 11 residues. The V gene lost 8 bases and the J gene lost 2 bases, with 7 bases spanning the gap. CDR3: CASGQTYEQYF. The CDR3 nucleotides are TGTGCCAGCGGCCAAACCTACGAGCAGTACTTC.

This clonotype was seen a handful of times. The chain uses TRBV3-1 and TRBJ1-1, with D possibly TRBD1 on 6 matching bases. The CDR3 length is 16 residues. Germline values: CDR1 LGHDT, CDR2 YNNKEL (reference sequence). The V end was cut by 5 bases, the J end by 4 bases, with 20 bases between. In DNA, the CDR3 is TGTGCCAGCAGCTACGGAACTAACAGGGTTAGCACTGAAGCTTTCTTT. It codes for CASSYGTNRVSTEAFF.

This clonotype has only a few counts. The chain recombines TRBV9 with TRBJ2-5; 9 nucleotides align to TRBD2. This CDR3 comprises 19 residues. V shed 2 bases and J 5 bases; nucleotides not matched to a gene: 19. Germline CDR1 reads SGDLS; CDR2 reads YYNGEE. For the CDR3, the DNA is TGTGCCAGCAGCGTGGAACCACCGACTAGCGGAGTGGGGAGGGAGACCCAGTACTTC. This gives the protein CASSVEPPTSGVGRETQYF.

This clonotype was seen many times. The CDR3 region has the DNA TGTGCCAGCAGTTTAGCCGTGGAGGATACGCAGTATTTT. Protein product: CASSLAVEDTQYF. V usage is TRBV27 and J usage is TRBJ2-3; D not certain. CDR1 and CDR2 from the germline V gene are MNHEY and SMNVEV (reference sequence). Trimming left V 2 bases short and J 6 bases short, with 9 bases between. The CDR3 is 13 amino acids.

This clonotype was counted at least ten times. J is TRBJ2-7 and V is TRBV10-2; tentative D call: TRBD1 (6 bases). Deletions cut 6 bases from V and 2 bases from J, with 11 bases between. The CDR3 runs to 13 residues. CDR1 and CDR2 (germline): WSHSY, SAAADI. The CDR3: CASSDRWTYEQYF. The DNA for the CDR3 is TGCGCCAGCAGCGACAGGTGGACCTACGAGCAGTACTTC.

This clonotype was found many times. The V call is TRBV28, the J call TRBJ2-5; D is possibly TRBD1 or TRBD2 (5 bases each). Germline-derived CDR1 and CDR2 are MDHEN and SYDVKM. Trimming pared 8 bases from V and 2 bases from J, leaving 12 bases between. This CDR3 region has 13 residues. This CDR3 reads CASQTGQQETQYF. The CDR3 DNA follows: TGTGCCAGCCAGACGGGGCAGCAAGAGACCCAGTACTTC.

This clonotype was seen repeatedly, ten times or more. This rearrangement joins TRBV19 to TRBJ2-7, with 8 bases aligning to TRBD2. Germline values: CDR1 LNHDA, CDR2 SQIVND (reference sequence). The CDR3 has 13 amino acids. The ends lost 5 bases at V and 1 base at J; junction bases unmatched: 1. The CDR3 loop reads CASSSGGSYEQYF. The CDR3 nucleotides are TGTGCCAGTAGTTCGGGGGGGTCCTACGAGCAGTACTTC. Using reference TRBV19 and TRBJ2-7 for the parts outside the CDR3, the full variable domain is DGGITQSPKYLFRKEGQNVTLSCEQNLNHDAMYWYRQDPGQGLRLIYYSQIVNDFQKGDIAEGYSVSREKKESFPLTVTSAQKNPTAFYLCASSSGGSYEQYFGPGTRLTVT.

CDR3: CSARQGSSYNSPLHF. CDR3 nucleotides: TGCAGTGCTAGGCAGGGGAGCTCCTATAATTCACCCCTCCACTTT. The chain has TRBV20-1 and TRBJ1-6; TRBD1 is a possible D gene (6 bases). Germline V lookup: CDR1 DFQATT, CDR2 SNEGSKA (reference sequence). V lost 3 bases and J 0 bases, leaving 9 bases between the germline ends. There are 15 residues in the CDR3.